This is a list of T cell receptor beta chains from one sample in a study of shared clonotypes between healthy human individuals. TCRdb keeps only in-frame clones here, not all; method: immunoSEQ multiplex PCR. The repertoire holds some 740,000 clones, with roughly 92% as singletons. The sample was naive CD8+ T cells sorted from blood. The receptors originated from a man younger than 40 in good health. Both conserved end residues are part of each CDR3. The D gene is left open where the match is weak. Part of the rows lack a size; the others show once, few, many or a class for expanded clones.

D gene: .; CDR3 length: 14; clone size: .; J gene: TRBJ1-2; V gene: TRBV28; CDR3 DNA: TGTGCCAGCACCGACTCCGTGACAGACTATGGCTACACCTTC; CDR3 protein: CASTDSVTDYGYTF
D gene: .; CDR3 length: 15; clone size: .; J gene: TRBJ1-5; V gene: TRBV4-1; CDR3 DNA: TGCGCCAGCAGCCAAGGGGGGGGGACGGGTCAGCCCCAGCATTTT; CDR3 protein: CASSQGGGTGQPQHF
D gene: .; CDR3 length: 17; clone size: .; J gene: TRBJ2-2; V gene: TRBV7-2; CDR3 DNA: TGTGCCAGCAGCCTAACCAGAGGACTGGGGGCTACCGGGGAGCTGTTTTTT; CDR3 protein: CASSLTRGLGATGELFF
D gene: TRBD1; CDR3 length: 14; clone size: .; J gene: TRBJ2-4; V gene: TRBV11-2; CDR3 DNA: TGTGCCAGCAGCCGCAGGGGGTCGGTAAACATTCAGTACTTC; CDR3 protein: CASSRRGSVNIQYF
D gene: TRBD1; CDR3 length: 21; clone size: .; J gene: TRBJ1-4; V gene: TRBV28; CDR3 DNA: TGTGCCAGCAGTTTCCCATCGCCATCCCTTCCGGGACAGGAAGAGAATGAAAAACTGTTTTTT; CDR3 protein: CASSFPSPSLPGQEENEKLFF
D gene: TRBD2; CDR3 length: 15; clone size: once; J gene: TRBJ2-7; V gene: TRBV7-9; CDR3 DNA: TGTGCCAGCAGCTTAGTGATGGGACTAGCATACGAGCAGTACTTC; CDR3 protein: CASSLVMGLAYEQYF
D gene: .; CDR3 length: 17; clone size: .; J gene: TRBJ2-1; V gene: TRBV10-3; CDR3 DNA: TGTGCCATCAGTCAGCCTCCTGGGGCGCGAGATACCGATGAGCAGTTCTTC; CDR3 protein: CAISQPPGARDTDEQFF
D gene: .; CDR3 length: 12; clone size: .; J gene: TRBJ2-7; V gene: TRBV4-1; CDR3 DNA: TGCGCCAGCAGCCAGCAGGGATACGAGCAGTACTTC; CDR3 protein: CASSQQGYEQYF
D gene: TRBD1; CDR3 length: 13; clone size: once; J gene: TRBJ2-7; V gene: TRBV5-5; CDR3 DNA: TGTGCCAGCAGCTTGGACAGGGGAGACGAGCAGTACTTC; CDR3 protein: CASSLDRGDEQYF
D gene: TRBD1; CDR3 length: 14; clone size: once; J gene: TRBJ2-1; V gene: TRBV7-9; CDR3 DNA: TGTGCCAGCACCCCCCGGGACAGGGACAATGAGCAGTTCTTC; CDR3 protein: CASTPRDRDNEQFF
D gene: TRBD1; CDR3 length: 14; clone size: once; J gene: TRBJ1-3; V gene: TRBV29-1; CDR3 DNA: TGCAGCGCGGTCGGGACAGGCTTTGGAAACACCATATATTTT; CDR3 protein: CSAVGTGFGNTIYF
D gene: .; CDR3 length: 13; clone size: .; J gene: TRBJ1-1; V gene: TRBV19; CDR3 DNA: TGTGCCAGTAGTATCTATGGGAACACTGAAGCTTTCTTT; CDR3 protein: CASSIYGNTEAFF
D gene: .; CDR3 length: 15; clone size: .; J gene: TRBJ2-3; V gene: TRBV11-2; CDR3 DNA: TGTGCCAGCAGCTTAGGGGGGAGGAACGCAGATACGCAGTATTTT; CDR3 protein: CASSLGGRNADTQYF
D gene: TRBD1; CDR3 length: 14; clone size: once; J gene: TRBJ1-2; V gene: TRBV27; CDR3 DNA: TGTGCCAGCAGTCCCGGGACAGTCTACTATGGCTACACCTTC; CDR3 protein: CASSPGTVYYGYTF
D gene: .; CDR3 length: 16; clone size: .; J gene: TRBJ2-1; V gene: TRBV5-1; CDR3 DNA: TGCGCCAGCAGCTTGGAGGGACTGAGCTCCTACAATGAGCAGTTCTTC; CDR3 protein: CASSLEGLSSYNEQFF
D gene: TRBD1; CDR3 length: 16; clone size: .; J gene: TRBJ2-7; V gene: TRBV27; CDR3 DNA: TGTGCCAGCAGTTTATCCGGGACAGGTGTTTCCTACGAGCAGTACTTC; CDR3 protein: CASSLSGTGVSYEQYF
D gene: .; CDR3 length: 15; clone size: .; J gene: TRBJ2-3; V gene: TRBV5-1; CDR3 DNA: TGCGCCAGCAGCTTGGAATTCGGGCTTTCAGATACGCAGTATTTT; CDR3 protein: CASSLEFGLSDTQYF
D gene: .; CDR3 length: 12; clone size: .; J gene: TRBJ2-2; V gene: TRBV7-9; CDR3 DNA: TGTGCCAGCAGCTTAGTATCCGGGGAGCTGTTTTTT; CDR3 protein: CASSLVSGELFF
D gene: .; CDR3 length: 17; clone size: .; J gene: TRBJ2-1; V gene: TRBV7-9; CDR3 DNA: TGTGCCAGCAGCTTAGCGCGCAAATTGTTAACCTACAATGAGCAGTTCTTC; CDR3 protein: CASSLARKLLTYNEQFF
D gene: .; CDR3 length: 12; clone size: once; J gene: TRBJ2-7; V gene: TRBV16; CDR3 DNA: TGTGCCAGCAGCCAATCGGTAAACGAGCAGTACTTC; CDR3 protein: CASSQSVNEQYF
D gene: TRBD1; CDR3 length: 16; clone size: .; J gene: TRBJ2-7; V gene: TRBV9; CDR3 DNA: TGTGCCAGCAGCGTAGGGTTGGGGACAGGCCTCTACGAGCAGTACTTC; CDR3 protein: CASSVGLGTGLYEQYF
D gene: TRBD2; CDR3 length: 15; clone size: .; J gene: TRBJ2-1; V gene: TRBV4-1; CDR3 DNA: TGCGCCAGCAGCCAAGCGGGCGGGAGTGGGGTTGAGCAGTTCTTC; CDR3 protein: CASSQAGGSGVEQFF
D gene: TRBD1; CDR3 length: 15; clone size: .; J gene: TRBJ1-2; V gene: TRBV5-5; CDR3 DNA: TGTGCCAGCAGCTTAGGCCGGGACAGGAGATATGGCTACACCTTC; CDR3 protein: CASSLGRDRRYGYTF
D gene: .; CDR3 length: 16; clone size: .; J gene: TRBJ2-7; V gene: TRBV15; CDR3 DNA: TGTGCCACCAGCAGAGGGGATGGGGGTATGGGCTACGAGCAGTACTTC; CDR3 protein: CATSRGDGGMGYEQYF
D gene: .; CDR3 length: 13; clone size: .; J gene: TRBJ2-7; V gene: TRBV9; CDR3 DNA: TGTGCCAGCAGCGTCTATCAGGGTCGCGAGCAGTACTTC; CDR3 protein: CASSVYQGREQYF
D gene: .; CDR3 length: 15; clone size: .; J gene: TRBJ2-1; V gene: TRBV6-6; CDR3 DNA: TGTGCCAGCAGTTACACCAGGGAGTCGGACAATGAGCAGTTCTTC; CDR3 protein: CASSYTRESDNEQFF
D gene: TRBD1; CDR3 length: 15; clone size: .; J gene: TRBJ2-2; V gene: TRBV11-2; CDR3 DNA: TGTGCCAGCAGCTTAAGACAGGGGGCGACCGGGGAGCTGTTTTTT; CDR3 protein: CASSLRQGATGELFF
D gene: .; CDR3 length: 16; clone size: .; J gene: TRBJ2-2; V gene: TRBV7-8; CDR3 DNA: TGTGCCAGCAGCTTAGTTGGGGAAATTATCACCGGGGAGCTGTTTTTT; CDR3 protein: CASSLVGEIITGELFF
D gene: .; CDR3 length: 16; clone size: .; J gene: TRBJ2-1; V gene: TRBV6-5; CDR3 DNA: TGTGCCAGCAGTTACGCGCAGGGGCCCTCCTACAATGAGCAGTTCTTC; CDR3 protein: CASSYAQGPSYNEQFF
D gene: TRBD2; CDR3 length: 13; clone size: .; J gene: TRBJ2-7; V gene: TRBV7-8; CDR3 DNA: TGTGCCAGCAGCCCCGGACTAGCGAGCGAGCAGTACTTC; CDR3 protein: CASSPGLASEQYF
D gene: .; CDR3 length: 14; clone size: .; J gene: TRBJ2-1; V gene: TRBV7-9; CDR3 DNA: TGTGCCAGCAGCTTAGGGGGTCCGTGGGGTGGGGAGTTCTTC; CDR3 protein: CASSLGGPWGGEFF